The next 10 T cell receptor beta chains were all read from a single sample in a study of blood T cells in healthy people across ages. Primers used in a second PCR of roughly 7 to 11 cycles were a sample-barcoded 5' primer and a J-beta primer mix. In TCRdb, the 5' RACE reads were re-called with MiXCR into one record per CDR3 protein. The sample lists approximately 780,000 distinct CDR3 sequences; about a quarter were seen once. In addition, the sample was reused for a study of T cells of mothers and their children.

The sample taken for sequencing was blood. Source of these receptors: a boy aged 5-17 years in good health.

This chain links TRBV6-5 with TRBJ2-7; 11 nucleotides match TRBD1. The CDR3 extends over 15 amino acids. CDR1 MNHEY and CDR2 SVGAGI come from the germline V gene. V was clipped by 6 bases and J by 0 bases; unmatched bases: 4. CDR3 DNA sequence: TGTGCCAGCAGACCCGGACAGGGGGCCTCCTACGAGCAGTACTTC. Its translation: CASRPGQGASYEQYF.

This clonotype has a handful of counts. DNA for the CDR3: TGTGCCAGCAGCGTAGGACAGGTCGGGGAGACCCAGTACTTC. It yields the protein CASSVGQVGETQYF. The chain links TRBV9 to TRBJ2-5, with a tentative D call TRBD1 (6 bases). Per germline, CDR1 SGDLS and CDR2 YYNGEE. The CDR3 contains 14 residues. Trimming took off 0 bases at V and 5 bases at J, with 11 bases between the two ends. The full variable domain, in which reference TRBV9 and TRBJ2-5 provide the parts outside the CDR3, is DSGVTQTPKHLITATGQRVTLRCSPRSGDLSVYWYQQSLDQGLQFLIQYYNGEERAKGNILERFSAQQFPDLHSELNLSSLELGDSALYFCASSVGQVGETQYFGPGTRLLVL.

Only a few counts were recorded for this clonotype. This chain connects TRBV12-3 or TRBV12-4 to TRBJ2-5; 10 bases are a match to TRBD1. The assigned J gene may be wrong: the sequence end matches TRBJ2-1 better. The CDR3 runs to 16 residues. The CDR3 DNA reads TGTGCCAGCAGTTTAGCGGTGAGGACAGGGGGAAATGAGCAGTTCTTC. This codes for CASSLAVRTGGNEQFF.

CDR3 loop: CASSLSEAGNTEAFF. CDR3 sequence (DNA): TGCGCCAGCAGCTTGTCGGAGGCAGGAAACACTGAAGCTTTCTTT. The chain has TRBV5-1 and TRBJ1-1; D call uncertain. V lost 1 base, J lost 2 bases, and 12 bases lay in between. Germline V gene sequence: CDR1 SGHRS, CDR2 YFSETQ. The CDR3 consists of 15 residues.

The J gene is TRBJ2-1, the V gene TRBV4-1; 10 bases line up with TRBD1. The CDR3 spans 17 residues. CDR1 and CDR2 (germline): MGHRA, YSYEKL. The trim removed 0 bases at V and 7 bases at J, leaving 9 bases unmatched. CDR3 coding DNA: TGCGCCAGCAGCCAAGATTGGGGGACAGGGGCCGGTAATGAGCAGTTCTTC. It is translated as CASSQDWGTGAGNEQFF.

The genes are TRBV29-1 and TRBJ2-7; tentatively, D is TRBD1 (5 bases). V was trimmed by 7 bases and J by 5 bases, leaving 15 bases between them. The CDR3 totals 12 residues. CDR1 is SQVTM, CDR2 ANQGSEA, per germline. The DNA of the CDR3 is TGCAGCGCCGACAGTGCCGCAGACGAGCAGTACTTC. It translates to CSADSAADEQYF.

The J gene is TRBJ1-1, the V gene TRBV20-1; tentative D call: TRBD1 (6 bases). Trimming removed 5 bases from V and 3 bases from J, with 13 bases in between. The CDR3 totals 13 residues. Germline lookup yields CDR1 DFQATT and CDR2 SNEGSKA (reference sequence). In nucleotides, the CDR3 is TGCAGTGCTGAACAGGGAAGGGACACTGAAGCTTTCTTT. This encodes CSAEQGRDTEAFF.

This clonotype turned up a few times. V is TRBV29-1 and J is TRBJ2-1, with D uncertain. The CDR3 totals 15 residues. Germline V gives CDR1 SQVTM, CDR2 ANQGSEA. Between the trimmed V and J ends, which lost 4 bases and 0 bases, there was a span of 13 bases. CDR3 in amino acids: CSVAKDGSSYNEQFF. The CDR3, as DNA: TGCAGCGTTGCCAAGGACGGAAGCTCCTACAATGAGCAGTTCTTC.

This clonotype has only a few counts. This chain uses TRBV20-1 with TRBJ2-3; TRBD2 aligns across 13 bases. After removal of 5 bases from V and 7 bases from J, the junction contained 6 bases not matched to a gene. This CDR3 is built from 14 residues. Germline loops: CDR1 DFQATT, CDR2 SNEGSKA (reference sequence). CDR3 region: CSAWTSGGSYTQYF. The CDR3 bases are TGCAGTGCTTGGACTAGCGGGGGTTCTTATACGCAGTATTTT.

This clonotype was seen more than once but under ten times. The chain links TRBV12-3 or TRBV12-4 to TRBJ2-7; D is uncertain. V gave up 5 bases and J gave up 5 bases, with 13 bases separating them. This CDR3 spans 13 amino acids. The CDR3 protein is CASSAGPANEQYF. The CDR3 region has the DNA TGTGCCAGCAGTGCCGGACCTGCTAACGAGCAGTACTTC.